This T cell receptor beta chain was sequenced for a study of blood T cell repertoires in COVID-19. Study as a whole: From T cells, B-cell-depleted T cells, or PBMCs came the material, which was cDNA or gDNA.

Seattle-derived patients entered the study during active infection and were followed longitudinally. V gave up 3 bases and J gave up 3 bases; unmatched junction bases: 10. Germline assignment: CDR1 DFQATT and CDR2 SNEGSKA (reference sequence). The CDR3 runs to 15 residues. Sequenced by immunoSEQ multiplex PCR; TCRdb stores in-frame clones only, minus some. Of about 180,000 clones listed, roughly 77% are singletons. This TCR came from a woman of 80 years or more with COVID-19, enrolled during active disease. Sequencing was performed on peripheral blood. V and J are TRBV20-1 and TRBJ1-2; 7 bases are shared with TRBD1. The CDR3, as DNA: TGCAGTGCTAGTAGTTCTGCCGGGACAGACTATGGCTACACCTTC. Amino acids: CSASSSAGTDYGYTF.